These T cell receptor beta chains were read from a single sample in a study of T cell changes during pregnancy in multiple sclerosis. The protocol was immunoSEQ multiplex PCR, while the TCRdb copy is restricted to in-frame clones and leaves out a portion. The sample carries approximately 85,000 clones, 94% recorded once. Sequencing used peripheral blood, obtained in the third trimester of pregnancy. The receptors stem from a female donor with multiple sclerosis, enrolled in a pregnancy study. Each CDR3 is given with its conserved first and last residue. The D gene is left open where the match is weak. Part of the rows lack a size; the others show once, few, many or a class for expanded clones.

D	V	size	J	DNA	CDR3
NA	TRBV9	NA	TRBJ2-1	TGTGCCAGCAGCGGCGAGGCCTTTCTTCACAATGAGCAGTTCTTC	CASSGEAFLHNEQFF
NA	TRBV5-1	NA	TRBJ2-7	TGCGCCAGCAGCCTAGAGGCCTACGAGCAGTACTTC	CASSLEAYEQYF
TRBD2	TRBV9	NA	TRBJ2-1	TGTGCCAGCAGCGTAGCTGGGACTAGCGGTTACAATGAGCAGTTCTTC	CASSVAGTSGYNEQFF
NA	TRBV18	NA	TRBJ2-3	TGTGCCAGCTCACCTGGAGGGGGCGGAACAGATACGCAGTATTTT	CASSPGGGGTDTQYF
NA	TRBV6-6	NA	TRBJ2-1	TGTGCCAGCTCGACCGAAGGGGGTGAGCAGTTCTTC	CASSTEGGEQFF
TRBD1	TRBV5-6	NA	TRBJ2-5	TGTGCCAGCAGCTTGATGCGGGACAGGGGCCAAGAGACCCAGTACTTC	CASSLMRDRGQETQYF
NA	TRBV5-6	NA	TRBJ2-7	TGTGCCAGCAGCTCCGTGGGGCCCGAGCAGTACTTC	CASSSVGPEQYF
TRBD2	TRBV7-2	once	TRBJ2-2	TGTGCCAGCAGGGCTAGCGGGGGGGCCCGCCGGGAGCTGTTTTTT	CASRASGGARRELFF
NA	TRBV12-2	NA	TRBJ2-2	TGTGCAAGTCGCTTAGTTGCAGGGCCGGCCACCGGGGAGCTGTTTTTT	CASRLVAGPATGELFF
NA	TRBV5-1	NA	TRBJ1-3	TGCGCCAGCAGCCGGACAGACTCTGGAAACACCATATATTTT	CASSRTDSGNTIYF
NA	TRBV6-1	NA	TRBJ2-5	TGTGCCAGCAGTGGACAACAGCAGGCAGAGACCCAGTACTTC	CASSGQQQAETQYF
TRBD1	TRBV27	NA	TRBJ1-4	TGTGCCAGCAGAAAAGGGGGGACAGGGGATGAAAAACTGTTTTTT	CASRKGGTGDEKLFF
NA	TRBV11-1	NA	TRBJ2-5	TGTGCCAGCAGCTATGCAGGGGCATTGGAGACCCAGTACTTC	CASSYAGALETQYF
TRBD1	TRBV5-1	NA	TRBJ2-7	TGCGCCAGCAGCGGGGGACAGGGAAGCTACGAGCAGTACTTC	CASSGGQGSYEQYF
TRBD1	TRBV7-8	NA	TRBJ2-7	TGTGCCAGCAGCTTAGAGTGGGGGACAGCCTACGAGCAGTACTTC	CASSLEWGTAYEQYF
TRBD1	TRBV5-1	NA	TRBJ2-7	TGCGCCAGCAGCCCAGGGGAGTCCGGGACAGGGGTCTACGAGCAGTACTTC	CASSPGESGTGVYEQYF
TRBD1	TRBV7-2	NA	TRBJ2-3	TGTGCCAGCGACGGTCTTGGGACAGGGGTGTTAGATACGCAGTATTTT	CASDGLGTGVLDTQYF
NA	TRBV7-9	NA	TRBJ2-3	TGTGCCAGCAGCTCATCGGGGGGCCTGGAAGATACGCAGTATTTT	CASSSSGGLEDTQYF
NA	TRBV5-1	NA	TRBJ2-2	TGCGCCAGCAGCTTGGTGGCTCCCGCCGGGGAGCTGTTTTTT	CASSLVAPAGELFF
TRBD1	TRBV2	NA	TRBJ2-7	TGTGCCAGCAGTGGGCGGACAGGGTCGAACGAGCAGTACTTC	CASSGRTGSNEQYF
TRBD1	TRBV15	NA	TRBJ1-1	TGTGCCACCAGCAGGGACAGGGAAAAAGCTTTCTTT	CATSRDREKAFF
NA	TRBV6-5	NA	TRBJ1-5	TGTGCCAGCAGTCGTAGGGGGGGGGCAGAGCAGCCCCAGCATTTT	CASSRRGGAEQPQHF
NA	TRBV7-2	NA	TRBJ2-7	TGTGCCAGCAGCGAGCAGGGGATCTACGAGCAGTACTTC	CASSEQGIYEQYF
NA	TRBV5-1	NA	TRBJ1-2	TGCGCCAGCAGCCCCCCGCCCGGCCTAGGGAGCTATGGCTACACCTTC	CASSPPPGLGSYGYTF
TRBD2	TRBV4-2	once	TRBJ2-3	TGTGCCAGCAGCCGAAGACTAGCGGGGGACACAGATACGCAGTATTTT	CASSRRLAGDTDTQYF
TRBD2	TRBV7-9	once	TRBJ2-5	TGTGCCAGCAGCCCGATGACTAGCGGGGGAAATGGAGAGACCCAGTACTTC	CASSPMTSGGNGETQYF
TRBD2	TRBV2	NA	TRBJ2-3	TGTGCCAGATTCTCTAGCGGGGGGGGAGATACGCAGTATTTT	CARFSSGGGDTQYF
TRBD2	TRBV5-1	NA	TRBJ2-3	TGCGCCAGCAGCTTACTAGCGGGGCCTACAGATACGCAGTATTTT	CASSLLAGPTDTQYF
NA	TRBV7-9	NA	TRBJ2-1	TGTGCCAGCAGCCCCCGAGGCGGGACCTCCTACAATGAGCAGTTCTTC	CASSPRGGTSYNEQFF
TRBD1	TRBV5-5	NA	TRBJ1-2	TGTGCCAGCAGCCGGGACAGCTTGGACGGCTACACCTTC	CASSRDSLDGYTF
NA	TRBV15	NA	TRBJ1-2	TGTGCCACCAGCAGAGAGGGGGCAGGATTGGGTGGCTACACCTTC	CATSREGAGLGGYTF
TRBD1	TRBV14	NA	TRBJ1-1	TGTGCCAGCAGCCTATCCGACAGGGCCACTGAAGCTTTCTTT	CASSLSDRATEAFF
NA	TRBV2	NA	TRBJ1-5	TGTGCCAGCAGTGAAATGGGAGGGGAGGGACAGCCCCAGCATTTT	CASSEMGGEGQPQHF
NA	TRBV27	NA	TRBJ1-3	TGTGCCAGCAGTCCCTCTTGGGGGCCGGGAAACACCATATATTTT	CASSPSWGPGNTIYF
NA	TRBV5-4	NA	TRBJ2-5	TGTGCCAGCAGTTCTCAATACCGCCAATCCGCGGGAGAGACCCAGTACTTC	CASSSQYRQSAGETQYF
NA	TRBV10-3	NA	TRBJ1-2	TGTGCCATCAGGGACACCGGGTATGTTGATGGCTACACCTTC	CAIRDTGYVDGYTF
NA	TRBV5-8	NA	TRBJ1-6	TGTGCCAGCAGCCCGCCCCCGCAGGGAGGATCACCCCTCCACTTT	CASSPPPQGGSPLHF
TRBD1	TRBV19	few	TRBJ1-6	TGTGCCAGTGGGGGACAGGATAATTCACCCCTCCACTTT	CASGGQDNSPLHF
NA	TRBV6-1	many	TRBJ1-6	TGTGCCAGCAGCCTAGATCAGGGATCACCCCTCCACTTT	CASSLDQGSPLHF
NA	TRBV10-3	NA	TRBJ2-3	TGTGCCATCAGTGCGGGGCAGGGGGAGGTTTATTTT	CAISAGQGEVYF
NA	TRBV5-1	NA	TRBJ1-2	TGCGCCAGCAGCTATGGGGGGGAGTATGGCTACACCTTC	CASSYGGEYGYTF
NA	TRBV7-9	NA	TRBJ2-3	TGTGCCAGCAGCTTAGGGGCGGAGGGCTTGGGCACAGATACGCAGTATTTT	CASSLGAEGLGTDTQYF
TRBD1	TRBV7-6	NA	TRBJ2-7	TGTGCCAGCAGCTGGGGACAGGGGGCATACGAGCAGTACTTC	CASSWGQGAYEQYF
NA	TRBV19	NA	TRBJ1-2	TGTGCCAGTAGTCGACCGGGAGGGCAGGGGTATGGCTACACCTTC	CASSRPGGQGYGYTF
TRBD1	TRBV13	once	TRBJ1-1	TGTGCCAGCAGCTGGACCGGTCGGGACAGCACTGAAGCTTTCTTT	CASSWTGRDSTEAFF
TRBD2	TRBV7-7	few	TRBJ2-2	TGTGCTAGCAGCTATCTAGCGGGGAGTACCGGGGAGCTGTTTTTT	CASSYLAGSTGELFF
NA	TRBV27	NA	TRBJ1-2	TGTGCCAGCAGTTTATTCCCCGCGAACTATGGCTACACCTTC	CASSLFPANYGYTF
NA	TRBV30	NA	TRBJ2-3	TGTGCCTGGAGTGTGTACTCCGGGGATACGCAGTATTTT	CAWSVYSGDTQYF
NA	TRBV28	NA	TRBJ1-4	TGTGCCAGCAGGGTGTGGGGAGAGTATGAAAAACTGTTTTTT	CASRVWGEYEKLFF
NA	TRBV20-1	few	TRBJ1-1	TGCAGTGCTTCTTCGGGGTCTGAAGCTTTCTTT	CSASSGSEAFF
TRBD2	TRBV13	NA	TRBJ2-1	TGTGCCAGCAGCTTCCCTAGCGGGGGCCCGAGCTCCTACAATGAGCAGTTCTTC	CASSFPSGGPSSYNEQFF
TRBD1	TRBV13	NA	TRBJ1-6	TGTGCCAGCAGGACAGGGGGAAATTCACCCCTCCACTTT	CASRTGGNSPLHF
TRBD2	TRBV9	NA	TRBJ2-3	TGTGCCAGCAGCGTAGGGACTAGCGGGGGGCCGTACACAGATACGCAGTATTTT	CASSVGTSGGPYTDTQYF
TRBD1	TRBV4-2	NA	TRBJ2-7	TGTGCCAGCAGCCAATTCCGGGACAGGGACTTCTACGAGCAGTACTTC	CASSQFRDRDFYEQYF
TRBD2	TRBV19	NA	TRBJ2-6	TGTGCCAGTAGTATAGGTGGGAGGCGGGGGGATTTTGGGGCCAACGTCCTGACTTTC	CASSIGGRRGDFGANVLTF
NA	TRBV9	NA	TRBJ2-3	TGTGCCAGCAGCGTAGCCCTCACAGATACGCAGTATTTT	CASSVALTDTQYF
NA	TRBV7-9	NA	TRBJ2-7	TGTGCCAGCAGTTACACTAACCCAGGGACAAGGTTATACGAGCAGTACTTC	CASSYTNPGTRLYEQYF
TRBD1	TRBV10-1	NA	TRBJ1-6	TGCGCCAGCAGGGCGGCTCTGACAGGGGGTAATAATTCACCCCTCCACTTT	CASRAALTGGNNSPLHF